The next 31 T cell receptor beta chains were all read from a single sample in a study of T cells in Graves' hyperthyroidism and ophthalmopathy. From RNA transcripts, TCR beta CDR3 regions were amplified. An initial round of RT-PCR targeting the TCR CDR3 relied on the HTBI primer set. Via MiXCR, TCRdb re-called the multiplex PCR reads, giving one row per CDR3 protein. The table shows about 620,000 distinct CDR3 sequences, with 15% to 20% occurring only once. Sequenced material: blood. These receptors were obtained from a woman in her 30s with Graves' hyperthyroidism.

This clonotype has ten or more counts. The V call is TRBV28, the J call TRBJ2-1; 7 bases map to TRBD1. V lost 2 bases and J lost 8; bases outside the gene matches: 6. Per germline, CDR1 MDHEN and CDR2 SYDVKM. The CDR3 runs 14 residues. The CDR3, as DNA: TGTGCCAGCAGTTTACGGACAGGTCGGGATGAGCAGTTCTTC. This encodes CASSLRTGRDEQFF.

The chain uses TRBV6-1 and TRBJ2-4, with D uncertain. This CDR3 spans 14 amino acids. The germline V gene has CDR1 MNHNS and CDR2 SASEGT. Trimming cost V 6 bases and J 8 bases, with 17 bases left between them. The CDR3 coding sequence is TGTGCCAGCAGCCACGTCGACCTCGTAGACATTCAGTACTTC. Translation gives CASSHVDLVDIQYF.

Comments on this clonotype: With a much larger clone just one base away, this may be a read error. The CDR3 carries no conserved terminal phenylalanine or tryptophan, so it likely arises from a read error. V is TRBV6-5 and J is TRBJ2-7; D perhaps matches TRBD2 (5 bases). The germline V gene has CDR1 MNHEY and CDR2 SVGAGI. The CDR3 extends over 14 amino acids. The V and J ends lost 3 bases and 3 bases respectively, with 12 bases between them. CDR3 residues: CASSYSSGVYEQYL. The CDR3 DNA reads as TGTGCCAGCAGTTATAGCTCCGGGGTCTACGAGCAGTACCTC.

This clonotype came up a few times. DNA for the CDR3: TGTGCCAGCAGCTTAGCAGGTCAGAGATATTCACCCCTCCACTTT. This codes for CASSLAGQRYSPLHF. The rearrangement links TRBV7-9 to TRBJ1-6, with D unclear. The length of the CDR3 is 15 residues. Per the germline V gene, CDR1 is SEHNR and CDR2 is FQNEAQ (reference sequence). V was trimmed by 0 bases and J by 8 bases, leaving 11 bases between them.

The table lists this clonotype with a few counts. This chain uses TRBV7-9 with TRBJ2-4; D may match TRBD1 or TRBD2 (5 bases each). Looked up from germline, CDR1 is SEHNR and CDR2 is FQNEAQ (reference sequence). This CDR3 has 16 residues. Trimming stripped 3 bases from V and 3 bases from J, with 15 bases between. This CDR3 reads CASSFDGGIGKNIQYF. The CDR3 DNA reads TGTGCCAGCAGCTTCGATGGGGGTATTGGCAAAAACATTCAGTACTTC.

Many counts were recorded for this clonotype. V usage is TRBV7-2 and J usage is TRBJ1-1; a possible D gene is TRBD1 (5 bases). The V end lost 0 bases, the J end lost 5 bases, and 16 bases lay between the germline ends. The CDR3 is 16 amino acids. Germline CDR1 SGHTA, CDR2 FQGNSA. CDR3 region: CASSLALRGGNTEAFF. CDR3 bases: TGTGCCAGCAGCTTAGCGCTTAGGGGCGGAAATACTGAAGCTTTCTTT. Full variable domain (outside the CDR3, taken from reference TRBV7-2 and TRBJ1-1): GAGVSQSPSNKVTEKGKDVELRCDPISGHTALYWYRQSLGQGLEFLIYFQGNSAPDKSGLPSDRFSAERTGGSVSTLTIQRTQQEDSAVYLCASSLALRGGNTEAFFGQGTRLTVV.

This clonotype was observed a few times. The chain employs TRBV3-1 and TRBJ2-2; TRBD2 aligns across 12 bases. The CDR3 totals 17 residues. V lost 3 bases, J lost 9 bases, and 11 bases stayed unmatched. CDR1 and CDR2 (germline): LGHDT, YNNKEL (reference sequence). CDR3 nucleotides: TGTGCCAGCAGCCAGGCTCTAGCGGGAGGGCTTTCCAGGGAGCTGTTTTTT. It yields the protein CASSQALAGGLSRELFF.

A few counts support this clonotype. The genes are TRBV7-9 and TRBJ2-2; possible D gene TRBD1, 5 bases. Germline CDR1 is SEHNR and CDR2 is FQNEAQ (reference sequence). The CDR3 loop spans 14 amino acids. Trimming took off 5 bases at V and 5 bases at J, with 12 bases between the two ends. CDR3 nucleotide sequence: TGTGCCAGCAGCCATGCAGGGTATACCGGGGAGCTGTTTTTT. Translation gives CASSHAGYTGELFF.

This clonotype was found many times. The J gene is TRBJ2-7, the V gene TRBV6-1; TRBD1 matches at 7 bases. Germline CDR1 and CDR2: MNHNS and SASEGT. CDR3 size: 13 residues. The V gene end was trimmed by 7 bases and the J gene end by 3 bases; junction bases not matched to a gene: 6. The CDR3 sequence: CASTGTDLYEQYF. In DNA form, the CDR3 reads TGTGCCAGCACAGGGACAGACCTCTACGAGCAGTACTTC.

As DNA, the CDR3 is TGTGCCAGCAGCTTGGGACTAGCGGGAGGCCCGGACGAGCAGTACTTC. This sequence encodes CASSLGLAGGPDEQYF. The chain recombines TRBV7-6 with TRBJ2-7, with TRBD2 identical over 15 bases. The CDR3 covers 16 residues. Per the germline V gene, CDR1 is SGHVS and CDR2 is FNYEAQ. Losses at the gene ends were 3 bases for V and 5 bases for J; bases not matched to a gene: 5.

This clonotype was observed at least ten times. The chain links TRBV11-2 to TRBJ1-4; D might be TRBD1 (5 bases). The CDR3 is made up of 17 amino acids. The germline V gene encodes CDR1 SGHAT and CDR2 FQNNGV. With 5 bases removed from V and 1 base from J, the gap between germline ends came to 17 bases. CDR3 nucleotides: TGTGCCAGCAGCCCTTGGGGGACGGGGGGAACTAATGAAAAACTGTTTTTT. This encodes CASSPWGTGGTNEKLFF.

This clonotype was picked up many times. This chain uses TRBV5-1 with TRBJ2-7; D is unresolved. Between the trimmed V and J ends, which lost 7 bases and 0 bases, there was a span of 14 bases. Germline V gene data show CDR1 as SGHRS and CDR2 as YFSETQ. CDR3 length equals 14 residues. This CDR3 is CASGMLMSSYEQYF. DNA of the CDR3: TGCGCCAGCGGTATGCTCATGAGCTCCTACGAGCAGTACTTC. Together with reference TRBV5-1 and TRBJ2-7, the CDR3 gives the full variable domain: KAGVTQTPRYLIKTRGQQVTLSCSPISGHRSVSWYQQTPGQGLQFLFEYFSETQRNKGNFPGRFSGRQFSNSRSEMNVSTLELGDSALYLCASGMLMSSYEQYFGPGTRLTVT.

This clonotype was detected a few times. The chain carries TRBV6-5 and TRBJ2-5, with 8 bases aligning to TRBD1. The CDR3 totals 17 residues. V dropped 0 bases and J dropped 4; count of bases not matched to a gene: 10. Germline V CDR1 and CDR2: MNHEY, SVGAGI. CDR3 region: CASSYSSGRGHGETQYF. CDR3 nucleotides: TGTGCCAGCAGTTACTCCTCCGGCAGGGGGCATGGAGAGACCCAGTACTTC.

The chain uses TRBV5-5 and TRBJ2-7; no reliable D call. CDR1 SGHKS and CDR2 YYEKEE come from the germline V gene (reference sequence). CDR3 length: 15 residues. V lost 4 bases and J 5 bases, leaving 19 bases between the germline ends. The CDR3 loop reads CASSPPAAVRNEQYF. In DNA, the CDR3 is TGTGCCAGCAGCCCCCCGGCGGCTGTGAGGAACGAGCAGTACTTC. The whole variable domain, remainder taken from reference TRBV5-5 and TRBJ2-7, is DAGVTQSPTHLIKTRGQQVTLRCSPISGHKSVSWYQQVLGQGPQFIFQYYEKEERGRGNFPDRFSARQFPNYSSELNVNALLLGDSALYLCASSPPAAVRNEQYFGPGTRLTVT.

CDR3 residues: CATSRDWGTSQETQYF. In DNA, the CDR3 is TGTGCCACCAGCAGAGATTGGGGGACAAGCCAAGAGACCCAGTACTTC. The chain employs TRBV15 and TRBJ2-5, with a tentative D call TRBD1 (6 bases). This CDR3 has 16 residues. Germline V gene data show CDR1 as LNHNV and CDR2 as YYDKDF (reference sequence). Trimming left V 0 bases short and J 1 base short, with 12 bases between. The full variable domain, its missing parts supplied by reference TRBV15 and TRBJ2-5, is DAMVIQNPRYQVTQFGKPVTLSCSQTLNHNVMYWYQQKSSQAPKLLFHYYDKDFNNEADTPDNFQSRRPNTSFCFLDIRSPGLGDTAMYLCATSRDWGTSQETQYFGPGTRLLVL.

In the case of this clonotype: One base away lies a much larger clone, so this may be a sequencing read error. CDR3 loop: CASSFLPGGGGTEAFF. CDR3 DNA: TGCGCCAGCAGCTTTTTACCCGGCGGGGGTGGCACTGAAGCTTTCTTT. This chain uses TRBV5-1 with TRBJ1-1; possible D gene TRBD1, 5 bases. Germline V lookup: CDR1 SGHRS, CDR2 YFSETQ. V was clipped by 2 bases and J by 4 bases, with 18 bases between them. This CDR3 comprises 16 residues.

Ten or more counts support this clonotype. The chain combines TRBV19 with TRBJ2-3; 10 bases map to TRBD2. The J segment lost 4 bases and the V segment lost 7 bases, leaving 14 bases of the junction unmatched. The CDR3 spans 17 residues. The germline gives CDR1 LNHDA, CDR2 SQIVND (reference sequence). The CDR3 loop reads CASTRGLAGDRADTQYF. The CDR3 nucleotides read TGTGCCAGTACCCGGGGCCTAGCGGGAGATAGAGCAGATACGCAGTATTTT.

In this sample, this clonotype turned up many times. The V gene is TRBV2, the J gene TRBJ2-5; D might be TRBD2 (6 bases). The CDR3 spans 15 residues. Germline-derived CDR1 and CDR2 are SNHLY and FYNNEI. The V end was cut by 2 bases, the J end by 5 bases, with 15 bases between. CDR3 nucleotides: TGTGCCAGCAGTGAACATACTAGCAGAGGGGAGACCCAGTACTTC. Protein: CASSEHTSRGETQYF.

At least ten counts were recorded for this clonotype. This sequence joins TRBV6-9 and TRBJ1-2; D unresolved. The CDR3 has 15 amino acids. Germline CDR1 is MNHGY and CDR2 is SVAAGI. Trimming shortened V by 1 base and J by 8 bases, and 17 bases separated the two germline ends. The CDR3 bases are TGTGCCAGCAGTTATTGGGTCGGGCCTCAGCGGGGCTACACCTTC. Its translation is CASSYWVGPQRGYTF.

This clonotype was counted many times. This rearrangement joins TRBV4-2 to TRBJ2-1; 11 nucleotides line up with TRBD1. The V gene's germline CDR1 is LGHNA and CDR2 YNFKEQ. Germline trimming cut 0 bases from V and 3 bases from J; bases unmatched to any gene: 1. This CDR3 is 16 amino acids long. CDR3 loop: CASSQDGTGGYNEQFF. CDR3 DNA: TGTGCCAGCAGCCAAGATGGGACAGGGGGCTACAATGAGCAGTTCTTC.

This clonotype was seen many times. The rearrangement joins TRBV2 to TRBJ2-1, with D perhaps TRBD1 (6 bases). The CDR3 has 15 amino acids. The germline V and J ends were trimmed by 6 bases and 5 bases, with 17 bases remaining between them. Germline assignment: CDR1 SNHLY and CDR2 FYNNEI. For the CDR3, the DNA is TGTGCCAGCAGAAGAGGAACAGGGATAAACAATGAGCAGTTCTTC. Translating it yields CASRRGTGINNEQFF.

There are a few counts of this clonotype. This chain links TRBV4-1 with TRBJ2-3; the D gene is possibly TRBD2 (6 bases). In germline, CDR1 is MGHRA, CDR2 YSYEKL. The CDR3 runs 15 residues. With 1 base removed from V and 4 bases from J, the gap between germline ends came to 12 bases. The DNA for the CDR3 is TGCGCCAGCAGCCAAGTTTGGTGGAGGGCAGATACGCAGTATTTT. Its translation is CASSQVWWRADTQYF.

The chain employs TRBV27 and TRBJ2-7; tentatively, D is TRBD1 (7 bases). CDR3 length equals 15 residues. Trimming cost V 7 bases and J 1 base, with 17 bases left between them. CDR1 is MNHEY and CDR2 is SMNVEV in the germline V gene (reference sequence). The CDR3 protein is CASTGDRAGSYEQYF. The CDR3 DNA reads as TGTGCCAGCACCGGTGACAGGGCGGGGTCCTACGAGCAGTACTTC.

This clonotype was found many times. The chain couples TRBV10-3 to TRBJ2-7; D call uncertain. Germline V gene lookup returns CDR1 ENHRY and CDR2 SYGVKD. V was clipped by 4 bases and J by 6 bases, with 10 bases between them. The CDR3 runs 12 residues. The CDR3 coding sequence is TGTGCCATCAGTGGACACTTGGGCGAGCAGTACTTC. Amino acid sequence: CAISGHLGEQYF.

This clonotype was counted many times. The chain uses TRBV3-1 and TRBJ2-3; 13 bases align to TRBD2. V was clipped by 4 bases and J by 4 bases; unmatched bases: 5. The CDR3 totals 16 residues. Germline loops: CDR1 LGHDT, CDR2 YNNKEL (reference sequence). The DNA of the CDR3 is TGTGCCAGCAGCCCCTTTGGACTAGCGGGAGCAGATACGCAGTATTTT. Its translation is CASSPFGLAGADTQYF.

This clonotype came up many times. This chain uses TRBV11-2 with TRBJ1-2, with TRBD1 matching over 12 bases. The CDR3 totals 13 residues. Germline V gives CDR1 SGHAT, CDR2 FQNNGV. V shed 5 bases and J 7 bases; nucleotides not matched to a gene: 2. In nucleotides, the CDR3 is TGTGCCAGCAGCCGGGACAGGGGGCGTGGCTACACCTTC. This gives the protein CASSRDRGRGYTF.

This clonotype has at least ten counts. This chain connects TRBV7-2 to TRBJ1-6, with a weak D call TRBD1 (6 bases). Trimming removed 5 bases from V and 0 bases from J, with 20 bases in between. The CDR3 sequence is 19 residues long. The germline CDR1 and CDR2 sequences are SGHTA and FQGNSA. DNA of the CDR3: TGTGCCAGCAGCCCCCGAGGCAGGGGTCTAAGCTCCTATAATTCACCCCTCCACTTT. Its protein product is CASSPRGRGLSSYNSPLHF.

The sample holds many counts of this clonotype. V usage is TRBV28 and J usage is TRBJ2-6, with 7 bases lining up with TRBD1. V trimming: 5 bases; J trimming: 2 bases; junction bases outside the gene matches: 3. The CDR3 loop spans 15 amino acids. The germline gives CDR1 MDHEN, CDR2 SYDVKM. The CDR3 region is CASSDRVTGANVLTF. The CDR3 nucleotides are TGTGCCAGCAGTGACAGGGTGACTGGGGCCAACGTCCTGACTTTC.

This clonotype was observed a handful of times. V usage is TRBV10-3 and J usage is TRBJ1-2; D unresolved. The ends were cut back, 0 bases at V and 3 bases at J, with 17 bases in the middle. The CDR3 contains 17 residues. Germline loops: CDR1 ENHRY, CDR2 SYGVKD. CDR3 loop: CAISESSLRRGYYGYTF. Written as DNA, the CDR3 is TGTGCCATCAGTGAGTCCTCCCTTAGACGGGGTTACTATGGCTACACCTTC.

This clonotype turned up a few times. This sequence joins TRBV20-1 and TRBJ2-4, with a tentative D call TRBD1 (6 bases). The CDR3 runs 14 residues. Deletions cut 2 bases from V and 4 bases from J, with 12 bases between. Germline loops: CDR1 DFQATT, CDR2 SNEGSKA (reference sequence). The CDR3 region has the DNA TGCAGTGCTAGACTGAAACAGGGAAAAAACATTCAGTACTTC. It translates to CSARLKQGKNIQYF.

A few counts support this clonotype. The chain links TRBV6-1 to TRBJ2-1; 10 nucleotides match TRBD2. Germline V gene lookup returns CDR1 MNHNS and CDR2 SASEGT. This CDR3 region has 15 residues. J lost 4 bases, V lost 6 bases, and 6 bases had no gene match. In DNA, the CDR3 is TGTGCCAGCAGCGGAGGACTAGCGGATTACAATGAGCAGTTCTTC. Residues: CASSGGLADYNEQFF.